A single sample is the source of the 17 T cell receptor beta chains below, sequenced in a study of blood T cell repertoires in COVID-19. Here immunoSEQ multiplex PCR was the method, and the copy in TCRdb shows in-frame clones only, minus some. Seen here are under 250,000 clones, approximately 85% observed once, and the top ten hold approximately 8%. The sample consisted of peripheral blood. The receptors here all came from a woman aged 50 to 60 with active or convalescent COVID-19.

This chain links TRBV6-1 with TRBJ2-3; 10 nucleotides align to TRBD1. The V segment lost 4 bases and the J segment 1 base; nucleotides outside the gene matches: 5. The CDR3 extends over 16 amino acids. CDR1 is MNHNS and CDR2 is SASEGT in the germline V gene. DNA for the CDR3: TGTGCCAGCAGTGGGCGACAGGGGGCCCGCACAGATACGCAGTATTTT. It codes for CASSGRQGARTDTQYF.

The rearrangement links TRBV2 to TRBJ1-5; D is undetermined. Trimming took 8 bases from V and 1 from J, leaving 12 bases between them. CDR3 length: 14 amino acids. The germline V gene has CDR1 SNHLY and CDR2 FYNNEI. The CDR3 here is CASSLPASNQPQHF. CDR3 in DNA: TGTGCCAGCTCCCTACCAGCGAGCAATCAGCCCCAGCATTTT.

This sequence joins TRBV7-2 and TRBJ1-5; 9 nucleotides line up with TRBD1. CDR1 is SGHTA, CDR2 FQGNSA, per germline. V shed 3 bases and J 1 base; nucleotides not matched to a gene: 1. This CDR3 has 15 amino acids. The CDR3 is CASSLDRGSNQPQHF. CDR3 in DNA: TGTGCCAGCAGCTTGGACAGGGGAAGCAATCAGCCCCAGCATTTT.

A remark on this clone: Other DNA sequences from this sample encode an identical CDR3 as well. V and J are TRBV5-1 and TRBJ1-3, with TRBD1 matching 7 bases. CDR1 is SGHRS, CDR2 YFSETQ, per germline. Trimming removed 4 bases from V and 2 bases from J; junction bases left unmatched: 3. The CDR3 length is 14 residues. CDR3: CASSPGTAGNTIYF. CDR3 in DNA: TGCGCCAGCAGCCCCGGGACAGCTGGAAACACCATATATTTT.

The V call is TRBV6-5, the J call TRBJ1-5; D may be TRBD1 (5 bases). The germline V and J ends were trimmed by 5 bases and 1 base, with 9 bases remaining between them. The germline CDR1 and CDR2 sequences are MNHEY and SVGAGI. CDR3 length: 14 amino acids. In DNA form, the CDR3 reads TGTGCCAGCAGTCGGCAGGGCAGCAATCAGCCCCAGCATTTT. It is translated as CASSRQGSNQPQHF.

The chain uses TRBV29-1 and TRBJ1-2; 7 nucleotides match TRBD1. This CDR3 has 12 residues. The germline gives CDR1 SQVTM, CDR2 ANQGSEA. With V trimmed by 7 bases and J by 6 bases, 8 bases remained unmatched. The CDR3 coding sequence is TGCAGCGCGTTACAGGGGAGAGATGGCTACACCTTC. It encodes CSALQGRDGYTF. The full variable domain, with the rest looked up from reference TRBV29-1 and TRBJ1-2, is SAVISQKPSRDICQRGTSLTIQCQVDSQVTMMFWYRQQPGQSLTLIATANQGSEATYESGFVIDKFPISRPNLTFSTLTVSNMSPEDSSIYLCSALQGRDGYTFGSGTRLTVV.

This chain links TRBV29-1 with TRBJ2-5; D is unresolved. CDR1 SQVTM and CDR2 ANQGSEA come from the germline V gene. The CDR3 runs 10 residues. Deletions cut 1 base from V and 9 bases from J, with 6 bases between. CDR3 nucleotides: TGCAGCGTTGAAGCGTTTGCCCAGTACTTC. Translated, it gives CSVEAFAQYF.

About this clone itself: This may stem from a read error, because a much larger clone lies one nucleotide away. Other DNA sequences in this sample translate to the same CDR3. The rearrangement uses TRBV3-1 (or the pseudogene TRBV3-2) and TRBJ2-5; D perhaps matches TRBD1 (6 bases). Germline CDR1 is LGHDT and CDR2 is YNNKEL (reference sequence). This CDR3 region has 12 residues. Trimming cost V 6 bases and J 2 bases, with 7 bases left between them. The CDR3 here is CASRDSQETQYF. The CDR3 nucleotides are TGTGCCAGCAGGGACAGTCAAGAGACCCAGTACTTC.

This rearrangement joins TRBV30 to TRBJ2-6; 8 nucleotides line up with TRBD2. The CDR3 sequence is 18 residues long. Germline CDR1 reads GTSNPN; CDR2 reads SVGIG (reference sequence). V shed 4 bases, J shed 3 bases, and the junction held 14 bases outside the gene matches. The CDR3 is CAWNLAGRAGGGANVLTF. Written as DNA, the CDR3 is TGTGCCTGGAATCTCGCCGGTCGGGCGGGAGGTGGGGCCAACGTCCTGACTTTC.

The chain recombines TRBV6-7 with TRBJ1-1, with 10 bases matching TRBD1. TRBV6-7 is placed among ORFs of uncertain function. The CDR3 has 20 residues. J was trimmed by 3 bases and V by 1 base; bases with no gene match: 17. The CDR3 DNA is TGTGCCAGCAGTTACTACTACTCGGGGACAGGGGTATCCGCCCACACTGAAGCTTTCTTT. Translation: CASSYYYSGTGVSAHTEAFF.

This clone showed up just a few times. The chain uses TRBV5-1 and TRBJ1-1; 9 nucleotides agree with TRBD1. The V gene end was trimmed by 3 bases and the J gene end by 1 base; junction bases not matched to a gene: 10. CDR1 and CDR2 from the germline V gene are SGHRS and YFSETQ. There are 17 residues in the CDR3. CDR3 loop: CASSSGTAQGANTEAFF. For the CDR3, the DNA is TGCGCCAGCAGCTCGGGGACCGCACAGGGGGCGAACACTGAAGCTTTCTTT. Drawing the rest from reference TRBV5-1 and TRBJ1-1, the complete variable domain is KAGVTQTPRYLIKTRGQQVTLSCSPISGHRSVSWYQQTPGQGLQFLFEYFSETQRNKGNFPGRFSGRQFSNSRSEMNVSTLELGDSALYLCASSSGTAQGANTEAFFGQGTRLTVV.

The chain recombines TRBV12-5 with TRBJ2-3, with D possibly TRBD2 on 6 matching bases. V gave up 0 bases and J gave up 0 bases, with 13 bases separating them. The CDR3 contains 17 residues. Germline loops: CDR1 LGHNT, CDR2 FRNRAP. The CDR3 spells CASGLVVGSGSTDTQYF. The CDR3 DNA reads TGTGCTAGTGGTTTGGTAGTTGGTAGCGGCAGCACAGATACGCAGTATTTT.

This chain connects TRBV4-1 to TRBJ1-2; D might be TRBD1 (6 bases). This CDR3 comprises 16 residues. Germline CDR1 is MGHRA and CDR2 is YSYEKL. V was clipped by 4 bases and J by 1 base, with 16 bases between them. The CDR3 coding sequence is TGCGCCAGCAGCCCCGGTCAGGGGAGTTTTAACTATGGCTACACCTTC. Its translation: CASSPGQGSFNYGYTF.

The rearrangement links TRBV27 to TRBJ2-5, with 12 bases matching TRBD2. The trim removed 2 bases at V and 5 bases at J, leaving 9 bases unmatched. CDR1 MNHEY and CDR2 SMNVEV come from the germline V gene (reference sequence). The CDR3 contains 17 residues. The CDR3 reads CASSLGLAGGPNETQYF. CDR3 sequence (DNA): TGTGCCAGCAGTTTAGGGCTAGCGGGAGGGCCGAACGAGACCCAGTACTTC.

This clone turned up a few times. The chain combines TRBV4-1 with TRBJ2-7; possibly TRBD1 for D (5 bases). Trimming shortened V by 6 bases and J by 6 bases, and 12 bases separated the two germline ends. The CDR3 has 12 residues. Germline V CDR1 and CDR2: MGHRA, YSYEKL. Here the CDR3 reads CASSRTGREQYF. CDR3 DNA sequence: TGCGCCAGCAGTCGTACAGGACGCGAGCAGTACTTC.

This chain connects TRBV5-6 to TRBJ1-3; no reliable D call. CDR3 length: 14 residues. Germline lookup yields CDR1 SGHDT and CDR2 YYEEEE. V lost 2 bases to trimming and J lost 2 bases, with 8 bases between them. CDR3 loop: CASSFGRPGNTIYF. The CDR3 DNA follows: TGTGCCAGCAGCTTCGGCAGGCCTGGAAACACCATATATTTT.

This clone was seen a handful of times. The V gene is TRBV7-4, the J gene TRBJ1-5, with D possibly matching TRBD1 (5 bases). Germline assignment: CDR1 SGHVT and CDR2 SQSDAQ. Deletions cut 1 base from V and 3 bases from J, with 10 bases between. The CDR3 length is 15 residues. The DNA of the CDR3 is TGTGCCAGCAGCTTAGGGGTCAGGGCCAATCAGCCCCAGCATTTT. Its protein product is CASSLGVRANQPQHF.